This TCR beta chain was recorded in a study of blood T cell repertoires in COVID-19. In the study overall: PBMCs, B-cell-depleted T cells, or T cells provided the cDNA or gDNA that made up the material.

Authors' methods: Scientists estimated how many nucleated cells there were by amplifying reference gene primers. Data came from immunoSEQ multiplex PCR; TCRdb stores just in-frame clones and leaves some out. The V and J calls and clone size are taken from that table; D and trimming were inferred from the DNA. The sample has about 190,000 clones; less than 85% are singletons. Trimming cost V 1 base and J 0 bases, with 9 bases left between them. Per the germline V gene, CDR1 is SGHKS and CDR2 is YYEKEE (reference sequence). The CDR3 extends over 15 amino acids. The chain links TRBV5-5 to TRBJ2-3; TRBD1 might be the D (6 bases). The source is a man aged 45-65 years who had recovered from COVID-19. The specimen was peripheral blood. CDR3 protein: CASSLRDISTDTQYF. DNA for the CDR3: TGTGCCAGCAGCTTGCGGGACATTAGCACAGATACGCAGTATTTT. The entire variable domain, with the rest obtained from reference TRBV5-5 and TRBJ2-3, is as follows: DAGVTQSPTHLIKTRGQQVTLRCSPISGHKSVSWYQQVLGQGPQFIFQYYEKEERGRGNFPDRFSARQFPNYSSELNVNALLLGDSALYLCASSLRDISTDTQYFGPGTRLTVL.